The TCR beta chain described here comes from a study of control samples from healthy donors and cancer patients. Repertoires were generated with immunoSEQ multiplex PCR, while TCRdb's copy carries only in-frame clones and drops some. This table has around 110,000 clones, around 87% appearing once. Germline V CDR1 and CDR2: SNHLY, FYNNEI. V lost 8 bases to trimming and J lost 5 bases, with 13 bases between them. The CDR3 contains 13 residues. Sequencing was done on a sample of PBMCs. This TCR derives from a woman in her forties or fifties with colorectal cancer. The rearrangement links TRBV2 to TRBJ1-5; D not certain. CDR3 DNA: TGTGCCAGCGCCTTGGGGAGGGATCAGCCCCAGCATTTT. The encoded protein is CASALGRDQPQHF.